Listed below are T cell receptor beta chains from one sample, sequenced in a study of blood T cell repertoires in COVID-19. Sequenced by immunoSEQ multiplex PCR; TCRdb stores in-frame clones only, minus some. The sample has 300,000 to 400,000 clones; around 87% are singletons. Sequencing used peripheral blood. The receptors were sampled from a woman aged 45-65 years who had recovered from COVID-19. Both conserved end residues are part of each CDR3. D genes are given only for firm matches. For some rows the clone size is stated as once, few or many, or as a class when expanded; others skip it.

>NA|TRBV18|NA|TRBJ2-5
TGTGCCAGCTCACGAACAGGCTATGAGACCCAGTACTTC
CASSRTGYETQYF
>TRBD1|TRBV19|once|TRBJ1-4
TGTGCCGCCGGACAGGGGAATGAAAAACTGTTTTTT
CAAGQGNEKLFF
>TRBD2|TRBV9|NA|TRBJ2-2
TGTGCCAGCAGCGTCGGACTAGCGGGGGCTTGGACCGGGGAGCTGTTTTTT
CASSVGLAGAWTGELFF
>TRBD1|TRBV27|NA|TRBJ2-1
TGTGCCAGCAGTTATCCGGGACAGGAGCAGTTCTTC
CASSYPGQEQFF
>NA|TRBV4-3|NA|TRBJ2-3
TGCGCCAGCAGCCTCCAAGGTGATAGCGTCGGCACAGATACGCAGTATTTT
CASSLQGDSVGTDTQYF
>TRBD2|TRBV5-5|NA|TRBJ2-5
TGTGCCAGCAGCTTGTTCGTGGGAGCGGGAGAGGAGACCCAGTACTTC
CASSLFVGAGEETQYF
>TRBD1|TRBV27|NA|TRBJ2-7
TGTGCCAGCACTGAAGGACAGGGCAGAGGCGAGCAGTACTTC
CASTEGQGRGEQYF
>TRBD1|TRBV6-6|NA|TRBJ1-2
TGTGCCAGCAGCAAAGGACAGGGCGGCTATGGCTACACCTTC
CASSKGQGGYGYTF
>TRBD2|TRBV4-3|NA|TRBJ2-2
TGCGCCAGCAGCCAAGGGCCAGCGGGAGATGTCACCGGGGAGCTGTTTTTT
CASSQGPAGDVTGELFF
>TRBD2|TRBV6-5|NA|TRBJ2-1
TGTGCCAGCAGTTACTCGACTAGCCCACGCTACAATGAGCAGTTCTTC
CASSYSTSPRYNEQFF
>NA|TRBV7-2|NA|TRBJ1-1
TGTGCCAGCAGCTTAGCGCAGGGGAACACTGAAGCTTTCTTT
CASSLAQGNTEAFF